This TCR beta chain emerged from a study of HIV-infected patients and healthy controls (dated by TCRdb to the mid-2010s). At the level of the whole study: CD4 counts were modestly but significantly increased in most of the 16 patients after three months of therapy, but they remained below normal ranges. CD8 counts did not change consistently during early therapy, while the CD4:CD8 ratio increased slightly. An undetectable viral load was attained by 11 of 16 patients by the second bleed and by all patients after a further year of therapy. Patients lacked overall T-cell lymphocytopenia, and total CDR3 counts per chain did not differ significantly from controls. The study asked whether deep sequencing of the TCR repertoire from small blood samples of HIV patients could detect immune perturbation and reconstitution. Overall study outcomes, separate from this receptor: Healthy control repertoires showed roughly threefold more distinct CDR3s and higher Shannon diversity than untreated HIV+ repertoires. In the samples, alpha-beta chain pairing was left undetermined. Healthy controls shared more CDR3s between individuals than HIV+ patients, by Jaccard index and by count of highly shared sequences. A major limit on how widely the findings apply, in the view of the authors, was that only sixteen HIV-infected individuals were processed. Significantly higher mean Gini indices were seen in HIV-infected repertoires than in controls, possibly reflecting oligoclonality. The study did not determine donor HLA types. Significantly different mean usage between HIV-infected patients and controls was observed for eight alpha and eight beta V genes. The observed differences in diversity could not be explained by the slight differences in age and sex profiles between the study cohorts. Only about three months of therapy was reflected in the treated samples, a period arguably too short to observe immune reconstitution given low adult thymic output. Using whole blood restricted sequencing depth and prevented separating the dynamics of distinct T-cell subpopulations. Comparisons were complicated by unequal numbers of distinct sequences between patients and controls, and rare events from HIV-infected data were overweighted by size-matching. MAIT cell alpha-chain CDR3s were found at high frequency in healthy controls but were severely depleted in HIV+ repertoires. During therapy, a significant decrease in frequency was seen for HIV-associated CDR3s, whereas no significant change was found for CMV-associated CDR3s, although most of them became more frequent. The apparent post-therapy recovery of the Gini index in HIV-infected patients was not reproduced in size-matched repertoire data.

Follow-up blood from HIV-infected patients was collected roughly three months, about 14 weeks, after antiretroviral therapy began. Since whole blood was used without any cell fractionation, the repertoire reflected all peripheral T cells in unsorted form. For RNA extraction, approximately 2.5 ml of peripheral blood was collected into Tempus tubes. Patients with febrile or AIDS-related illness, tumors, hepatitis B or C coinfection, immunomodulatory therapy, recent vaccination or treatment interruptions were excluded from enrollment. The TURBO-DNase kit was used to remove leftover genomic DNA, and GLOBINclear was used to deplete globin mRNA. With respect to this clonotype: This receptor's antigen is unknown. Qualities for individual bases were not recorded, and no much larger clone is one base off.

SuperScript III was used to reverse transcribe 500 ng RNA with primers targeting the alpha and beta constant regions. Separate libraries for the alpha and beta chains were generated through chain-specific third strand synthesis that incorporated multiplexing indices. To avoid primer bias, the protocol used one single primer pair to amplify every rearrangement within a chain, and the protocol also attached molecular barcodes to each cDNA molecule. The SP2 sequencing primer site and a random hexamer were carried on a 5' RACE adapter, to which purified cDNA was joined by T4 RNA Ligase 1. Second strand synthesis was performed with Phusion polymerase and primed from the SP2 site, and slow temperature ramps were applied to favor optimal annealing. Joined together, two random hexamer sequences that had both been added before amplification formed the 12-nucleotide barcode of each molecule. An amplification PCR of 20 to 25 cycles with P5s and P7 primers came after a short first PCR that had added P5 and P7 adapter elements plus a second index. Libraries received approximately 25 PCR cycles in total, were quantified on a Qubit, sized on a Bioanalyzer, and diluted to 4 nM. The normalized libraries were sequenced on an Illumina MiSeq using 2 x 250 paired-end kits. Reverse transcription reactions were cleaned up on MinElute columns and eluted into roughly 9.8 ul Tris-Cl. The adapter ligations were run for roughly 25 hours at 16 degrees C, and AMPure XP beads at a 1:1 ratio were afterwards used to clean them. On the study's bioinformatics: A modified Decombinator processed the demultiplexed FASTQ files and output V, J, insert and barcode information. Sequences that shared a barcode but differed from the dominant sequence were treated as errors and discarded, and barcodes were clustered at Levenshtein distance 3 and counted to estimate the original cDNA molecules. The R packages ineq, vegan, igraph and RCytoscape were used for downstream analyses, with IMGT nomenclature and CDR3 definitions applied. V gene usage was computed over distinct sequences, each TCR counted once to avoid skew from clonal expansion. Whenever two unique CDR3 amino acid sequences within a donor differed by a single Levenshtein edit, similarity networks linked them. Published HIV-specific CDR3s (around 100 alpha, 700 to 900 beta) and CMV-specific CDR3s (roughly 14 alpha, roughly 250 beta) were compiled and searched for in the repertoires. Lower sequence numbers were not the cause of the decreased diversity in patients, as random subsampling to size-matched repertoires showed. In-frame beta chains were kept once TCRdb had trimmed the public reads at Q25 with fastp and called clones with MiXCR. Rows are unified per CDR3 protein, each entry keeping the most common DNA and genes. The V and J calls were not made by the authors but by TCRdb's processing. This sample has thousands of distinct CDR3 sequences in its table, and around 6.7% of those were observed once. Approximately 16% of the sample lies in the top ten.

The clonotype originates from an adult with HIV infection. Sequencing was performed on blood, taken during antiretroviral therapy.

The DNA sequence reads TGCAGTGCTAGAGATGTACGACAGGGTATTTACGAGCAGTACTTC. Its translation reads: CSARDVRQGIYEQYF. The rearranged segments are TRBV20-1 and TRBJ2-7; TRBD1 matches 7 bases in the middle. The germline V gene (reference sequence) sets CDR1 to DFQATT and CDR2 to SNEGSKA. Its CDR3 holds 15 amino acids, cysteine through phenylalanine. Only the CDR3 DNA stays, 45 bases, in frame from base 1. Trimmed from V: 0 bases; trimmed from J: 4 bases; junction bases lacking a gene match: 9.